A single TCR beta chain is shown here with its context. Its antigen is as yet unknown. The data belong to a study of identical twins. Study outcomes and limitations: Models, which agreed with sharing between unrelated individuals, nonetheless underestimated the out-of-frame TCR alpha sharing seen in monozygotic twins.

This CDR3 is built from 12 residues. The germline V and J ends were trimmed by 5 bases and 12 bases, with 14 bases remaining between them. Germline values: CDR1 SEHNR, CDR2 FQNEAQ (reference sequence). A universal primer site was incorporated via template switching, and the cDNA contained unique molecular identifiers. Each CDR3 protein is one row after TCRdb ran MiXCR on the 5' RACE reads. This table holds some 710,000 distinct CDR3 sequences, roughly 6% found once. The chain has TRBV7-9 and TRBJ2-1; D is tentatively TRBD1 or TRBD2 (5 bases each). The TCR sequence derives from a man between 18 and 35 years old in good health. The specimen was naive T cells sorted from blood. DNA for the CDR3: TGTGCCAGCAGCGGGGGTGCGAGTGCGCAGTTCTTC. This encodes CASSGGASAQFF.